What follows are 16 T cell receptor beta chains derived from one specimen sequenced in a study of beta chain features in type 1 diabetes. Study-level findings and limits: For Type 1 diabetes patients, all four CD4+ subsets carried TCRB CDR3s that were moderately but significantly shorter.

Reverse transcription of all isolated RNA meant that expressed TCRB transcripts were sequenced. TCRdb keeps only in-frame clones here, not all; method: immunoSEQ multiplex PCR. The sample contains 100,000 to 150,000 clones, around a sixth of which appear only once. Their target antigens are unknown. The source material was central memory CD4+ T cells from blood. These TCRs come from a man between 18 and 29 years old with type 1 diabetes.

The V gene is TRBV13, the J gene TRBJ2-3; 8 bases agree with TRBD2. Unmatched junction bases numbered 3, after V lost 5 bases and J lost 2 bases. There are 14 residues in the CDR3. Germline CDR1 PRHDT, CDR2 FYEKMQ (reference sequence). CDR3 DNA sequence: TGTGCCAGCAGCCCGACTAGCGACACAGATACGCAGTATTTT. Translation: CASSPTSDTDTQYF.

This clone was seen a handful of times. The chain recombines TRBV14 with TRBJ2-3; 11 nucleotides line up with TRBD2. Germline V lookup: CDR1 SGHDN, CDR2 FVKESK. CDR3 length equals 15 residues. The V and J ends lost 1 base and 6 bases, in that order; junction bases with no gene match: 3. CDR3 sequence reads: CASSQGLAGIDTQYF. CDR3 nucleotide sequence: TGTGCCAGCAGCCAAGGACTAGCGGGAATCGATACGCAGTATTTT.

This clone was observed a few times. The genes are TRBV7-9 and TRBJ1-2; D is unclear. This CDR3 is built from 13 residues. Germline lookup yields CDR1 SEHNR and CDR2 FQNEAQ (reference sequence). Trimming took off 2 bases at V and 8 bases at J, with 12 bases between the two ends. Here the CDR3 reads CASSLMAGEGYTF. The CDR3 DNA follows: TGTGCCAGCAGCTTAATGGCCGGGGAAGGCTACACCTTC.

The chain carries TRBV30 and TRBJ2-5, with 8 bases matching TRBD2. CDR1 and CDR2 (germline): GTSNPN, SVGIG (reference sequence). This CDR3 comprises 16 residues. V lost 0 bases and J lost 1; bases outside the gene matches: 7. Written as DNA, the CDR3 is TGTGCCTGGAGTGTGGGCCTAGCGGGCTCCCAAGAGACCCAGTACTTC. As protein: CAWSVGLAGSQETQYF.

This clone came up a few times. The chain links TRBV9 to TRBJ2-5; 9 bases align to TRBD2. The CDR3 extends over 17 amino acids. In germline, CDR1 is SGDLS, CDR2 YYNGEE. V lost 0 bases and J lost 4; bases outside the gene matches: 10. In nucleotides, the CDR3 is TGTGCCAGCAGCGTAGAGGCCAGCGGGGGGATAGGAGAGACCCAGTACTTC. As protein: CASSVEASGGIGETQYF. The entire variable domain, with the rest obtained from reference TRBV9 and TRBJ2-5, is as follows: DSGVTQTPKHLITATGQRVTLRCSPRSGDLSVYWYQQSLDQGLQFLIQYYNGEERAKGNILERFSAQQFPDLHSELNLSSLELGDSALYFCASSVEASGGIGETQYFGPGTRLLVL.

This clone occurred many times. The V gene is TRBV2, the J gene TRBJ2-2, with 7 bases matching TRBD2. Unmatched junction bases numbered 6, after V lost 1 base and J lost 1 base. Germline-derived CDR1 and CDR2 are SNHLY and FYNNEI. This CDR3 contains 17 residues. The CDR3 nucleotides read TGTGCCAGCAGTGAAGGGGCTGGCGGGGGGAACACCGGGGAGCTGTTTTTT. Protein: CASSEGAGGGNTGELFF.

This clone has just a few counts. Here the CDR3 reads CASSARTANTGELFF. The CDR3 DNA is TGTGCCAGCAGTGCCCGGACAGCGAACACCGGGGAGCTGTTTTTT. This chain uses TRBV2 with TRBJ2-2; tentative D call: TRBD1 (6 bases). This CDR3 has 15 residues. Trimming took off 4 bases at V and 0 bases at J, with 9 bases between the two ends. Germline loops: CDR1 SNHLY, CDR2 FYNNEI.

J is TRBJ2-5 and V is TRBV7-9, with 7 bases that match TRBD2. The J segment lost 5 bases and the V segment lost 3 bases, leaving 6 bases of the junction unmatched. The V gene's germline CDR1 is SEHNR and CDR2 FQNEAQ (reference sequence). The CDR3 length is 14 residues. The CDR3 DNA sequence: TGTGCCAGCAGCTTCGGGACTATTGGGGAGACCCAGTACTTC. Protein product: CASSFGTIGETQYF.

This clone has just a few counts. CDR3 amino acids: CSVEDGQSSGDTQYF. As DNA, the CDR3 is TGCAGCGTTGAAGATGGACAATCCTCGGGAGATACGCAGTATTTT. The chain is built from TRBV29-1 and TRBJ2-3, with a possible D match to TRBD1 (5 bases). V lost 0 bases and J 5 bases, leaving 15 bases between the germline ends. The CDR3 loop spans 15 amino acids. Germline lookup yields CDR1 SQVTM and CDR2 ANQGSEA.

The chain recombines TRBV5-1 with TRBJ2-4, with D perhaps TRBD2 (6 bases). V was pared by 0 bases and J by 3 bases, with 10 bases between. Germline CDR1 SGHRS, CDR2 YFSETQ. The CDR3 sequence is 15 residues long. CDR3 DNA: TGCGCCAGCAGCTTGGAGGTCGGGGGCAAAAACATTCAGTACTTC. This encodes CASSLEVGGKNIQYF.

The chain couples TRBV6-5 to TRBJ2-7; the match to TRBD2 covers 7 bases. J lost 6 bases, V lost 7 bases, and 9 bases had no gene match. From germline, CDR1 is MNHEY and CDR2 SVGAGI. CDR3 length: 13 residues. CDR3 protein: CASTPPGGREQYF. As DNA, the CDR3 is TGTGCCAGCACCCCCCCGGGAGGTCGCGAGCAGTACTTC.

This clone has a handful of counts. The chain links TRBV7-9 to TRBJ2-1; 12 bases match TRBD2. V shed 7 bases and J 6 bases; nucleotides not matched to a gene: 10. Germline CDR1 SEHNR, CDR2 FQNEAQ (reference sequence). The CDR3 loop spans 16 amino acids. Here the CDR3 DNA reads TGTGCCAGCACAGTTACCCGGACTAGCGGGGCCAATGAGCAGTTCTTC. Its translation: CASTVTRTSGANEQFF.

The V call is TRBV5-4, the J call TRBJ2-5; 7 nucleotides match TRBD1. The CDR3 is made up of 14 amino acids. Trimming at V came to 7 bases and at J to 5 bases, leaving 11 bases not matched to a gene. The germline CDR1 and CDR2 sequences are SGHNT and YYREEE (reference sequence). The CDR3 nucleotides are TGTGCCAGCGCCGTGACAGGGATCGGGGAGACCCAGTACTTC. This sequence encodes CASAVTGIGETQYF.

This clone showed up just a few times. This rearrangement joins TRBV30 to TRBJ2-7; D may correspond to TRBD1 or TRBD2 (6 bases each). Germline V gene sequence: CDR1 GTSNPN, CDR2 SVGIG (reference sequence). V was pared by 4 bases and J by 3 bases, with 16 bases between. CDR3 length: 14 amino acids. As DNA, the CDR3 is TGTGCCTGGACAGAGGGGGGAGCATACTACGAGCAGTACTTC. Translating it yields CAWTEGGAYYEQYF.

The chain carries TRBV4-3 and TRBJ2-3; no firm D call. Germline V gene lookup returns CDR1 LGHNA and CDR2 YSLEER. The CDR3 runs 14 residues. The V end was cut by 0 bases, the J end by 13 bases, with 17 bases between. For the CDR3, the DNA is TGCGCCAGCAGCCAAGATTCCAAAGTCAGCGACAAGTATTTT. This sequence encodes CASSQDSKVSDKYF.

This clone was counted many times. Here the CDR3 reads CASSLGPLAQQYF. The CDR3 region has the DNA TGTGCCAGCAGCTTAGGACCCCTAGCGCAGCAGTACTTC. The rearrangement joins TRBV7-9 to TRBJ2-7, with D maybe TRBD2 (6 bases). Trimming left V 1 base short and J 8 bases short, with 12 bases between. The CDR3 length is 13 residues. Germline assignment: CDR1 SEHNR and CDR2 FQNEAQ (reference sequence).